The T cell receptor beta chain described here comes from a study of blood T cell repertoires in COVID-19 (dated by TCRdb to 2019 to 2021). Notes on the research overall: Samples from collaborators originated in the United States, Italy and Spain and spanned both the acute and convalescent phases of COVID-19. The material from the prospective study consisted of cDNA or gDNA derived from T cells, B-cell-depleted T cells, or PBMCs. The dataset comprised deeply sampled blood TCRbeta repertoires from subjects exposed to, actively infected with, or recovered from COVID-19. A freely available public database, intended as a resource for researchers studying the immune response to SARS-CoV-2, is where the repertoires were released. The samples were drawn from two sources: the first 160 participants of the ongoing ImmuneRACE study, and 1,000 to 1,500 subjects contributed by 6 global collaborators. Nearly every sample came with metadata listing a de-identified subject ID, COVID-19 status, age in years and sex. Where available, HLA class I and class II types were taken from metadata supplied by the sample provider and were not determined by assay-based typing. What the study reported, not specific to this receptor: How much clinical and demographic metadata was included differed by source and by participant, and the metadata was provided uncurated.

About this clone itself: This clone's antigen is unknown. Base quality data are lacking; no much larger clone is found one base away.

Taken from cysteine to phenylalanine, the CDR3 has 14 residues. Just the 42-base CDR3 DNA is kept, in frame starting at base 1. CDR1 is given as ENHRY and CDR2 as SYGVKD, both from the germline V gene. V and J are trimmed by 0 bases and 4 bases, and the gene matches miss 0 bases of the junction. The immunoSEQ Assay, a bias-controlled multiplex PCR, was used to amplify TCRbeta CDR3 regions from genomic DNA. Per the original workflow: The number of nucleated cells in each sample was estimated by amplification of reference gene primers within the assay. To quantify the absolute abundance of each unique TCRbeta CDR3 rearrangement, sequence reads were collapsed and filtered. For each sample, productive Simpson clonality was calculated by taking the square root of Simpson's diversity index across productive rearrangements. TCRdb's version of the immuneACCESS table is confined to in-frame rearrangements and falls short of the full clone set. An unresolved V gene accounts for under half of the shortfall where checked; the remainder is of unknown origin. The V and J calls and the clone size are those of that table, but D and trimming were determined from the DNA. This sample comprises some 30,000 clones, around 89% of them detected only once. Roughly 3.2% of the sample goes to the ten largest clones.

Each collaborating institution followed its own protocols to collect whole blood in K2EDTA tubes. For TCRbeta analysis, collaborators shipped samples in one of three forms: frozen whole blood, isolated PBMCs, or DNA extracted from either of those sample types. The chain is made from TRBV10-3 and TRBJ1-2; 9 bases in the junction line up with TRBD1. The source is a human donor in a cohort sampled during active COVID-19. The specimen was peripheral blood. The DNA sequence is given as TGTGCCATCAGTGAGTCGGACAGGGGCTATGGCTACACCTTC. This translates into CAISESDRGYGYTF.